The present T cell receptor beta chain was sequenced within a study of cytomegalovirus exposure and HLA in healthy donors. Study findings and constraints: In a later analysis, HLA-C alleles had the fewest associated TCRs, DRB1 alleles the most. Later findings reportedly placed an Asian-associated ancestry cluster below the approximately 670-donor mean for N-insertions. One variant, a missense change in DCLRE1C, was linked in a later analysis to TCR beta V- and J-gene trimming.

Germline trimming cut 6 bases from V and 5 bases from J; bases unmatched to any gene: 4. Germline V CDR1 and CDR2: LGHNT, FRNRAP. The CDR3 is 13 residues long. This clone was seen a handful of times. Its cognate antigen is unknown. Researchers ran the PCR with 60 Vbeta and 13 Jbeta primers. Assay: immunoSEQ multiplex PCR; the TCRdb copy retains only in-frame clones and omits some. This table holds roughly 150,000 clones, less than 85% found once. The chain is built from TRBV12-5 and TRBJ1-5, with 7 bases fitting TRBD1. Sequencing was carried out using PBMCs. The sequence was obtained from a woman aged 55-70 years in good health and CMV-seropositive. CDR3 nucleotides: TGTGCTAGTGGCCGACAGGGAGATCAGCCCCAGCATTTT. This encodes CASGRQGDQPQHF.